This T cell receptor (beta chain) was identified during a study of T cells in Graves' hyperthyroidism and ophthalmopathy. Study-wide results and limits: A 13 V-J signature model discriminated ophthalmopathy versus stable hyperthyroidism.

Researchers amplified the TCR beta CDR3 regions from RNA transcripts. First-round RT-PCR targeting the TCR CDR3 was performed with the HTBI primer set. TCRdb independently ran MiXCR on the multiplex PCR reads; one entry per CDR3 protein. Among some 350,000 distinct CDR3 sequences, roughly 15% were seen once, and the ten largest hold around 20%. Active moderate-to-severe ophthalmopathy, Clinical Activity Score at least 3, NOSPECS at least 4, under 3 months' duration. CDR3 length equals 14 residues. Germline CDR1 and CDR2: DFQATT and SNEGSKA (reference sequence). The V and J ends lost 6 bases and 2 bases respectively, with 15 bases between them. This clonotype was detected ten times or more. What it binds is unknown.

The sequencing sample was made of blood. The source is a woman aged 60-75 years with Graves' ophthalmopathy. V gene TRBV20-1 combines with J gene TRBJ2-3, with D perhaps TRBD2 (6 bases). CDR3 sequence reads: CSAPSAGHTDTQYF. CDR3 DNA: TGCAGTGCCCCCTCAGCGGGCCACACAGATACGCAGTATTTT.